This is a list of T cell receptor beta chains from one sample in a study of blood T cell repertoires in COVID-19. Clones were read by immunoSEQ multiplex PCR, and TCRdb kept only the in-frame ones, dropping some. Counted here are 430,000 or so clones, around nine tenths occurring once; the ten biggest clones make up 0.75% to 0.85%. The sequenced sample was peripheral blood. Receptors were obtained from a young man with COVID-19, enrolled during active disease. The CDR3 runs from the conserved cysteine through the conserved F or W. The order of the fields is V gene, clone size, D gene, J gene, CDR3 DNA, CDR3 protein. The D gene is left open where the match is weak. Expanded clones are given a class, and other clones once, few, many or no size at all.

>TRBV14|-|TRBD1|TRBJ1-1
TGTGCCAGCAGCCAAGTAACAGGGGGCTGGAACACTGAAGCTTTCTTT
CASSQVTGGWNTEAFF
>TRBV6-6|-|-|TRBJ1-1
TGTGCCAGCAGTTACGCGTCGGTCGGCACTGAAGCTTTCTTT
CASSYASVGTEAFF
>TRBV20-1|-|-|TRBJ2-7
TGCAGTGCTAGTTTGTGGGAGGGGGAGGACGAGCAGTACTTC
CSASLWEGEDEQYF
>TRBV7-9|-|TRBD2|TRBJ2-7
TGTGCCAGCAGCTGGCGGGAGGGAAACGAGCAGTACTTC
CASSWREGNEQYF
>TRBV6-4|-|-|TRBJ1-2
TGTGCCAGCAGTGATCGGGGAAACTCTAACTATGGCTACACCTTC
CASSDRGNSNYGYTF
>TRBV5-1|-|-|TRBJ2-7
TGCGCCAGCAGCCCCGGGGTAACCTACGAGCAGTACTTC
CASSPGVTYEQYF
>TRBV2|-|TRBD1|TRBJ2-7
TGTGCCAGCAAACTCCGGGACAGGGGGGCCTACGAGCAGTACTTC
CASKLRDRGAYEQYF
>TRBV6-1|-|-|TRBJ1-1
TGTGCCAGTCGGTTTGACACTGAAGCTTTCTTT
CASRFDTEAFF
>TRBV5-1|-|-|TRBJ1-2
TGCGCCAGCAGCCTGGACGCCCAGGGAATTTTTAATGGCTACACCTTC
CASSLDAQGIFNGYTF
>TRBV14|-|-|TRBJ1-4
TGTGCCAGCAGCCAAGGACAGTTTAATGAAAAACTGTTTTTT
CASSQGQFNEKLFF
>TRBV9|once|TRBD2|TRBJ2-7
TGTGCCAGCAGCGTAGACGGGAGGGTAAACTCCTACGAGCAGTACTTC
CASSVDGRVNSYEQYF
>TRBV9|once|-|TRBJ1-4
TGTGCCAGCAGCGTAGCCGGGGGGGGCGCCTCCCCAAATGAAAAACTGTTTTTT
CASSVAGGGASPNEKLFF
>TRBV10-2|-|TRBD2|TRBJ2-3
TGCGCCAGCAGTAAAACTAGCGGGAGGGGCACAGATACGCAGTATTTT
CASSKTSGRGTDTQYF
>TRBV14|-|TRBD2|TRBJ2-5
TGTGCCAGCGGTTCTAGCGGAGGGACCCAGTACTTC
CASGSSGGTQYF
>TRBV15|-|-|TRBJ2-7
TGTGCCACCAGCAGAGATAGGGGGTCCGGCTACGAGCAGTACTTC
CATSRDRGSGYEQYF
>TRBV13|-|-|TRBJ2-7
TGTGCCAGCAGCCCCAGACAGCCCTCCTACGAGCAGTACTTC
CASSPRQPSYEQYF
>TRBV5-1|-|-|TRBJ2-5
TGCGCCAGCAGCTTGCGGCATGCTGAGGAAGAGACCCAGTACTTC
CASSLRHAEEETQYF
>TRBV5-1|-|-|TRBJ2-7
TGCGCCAGCAGCCCCTCGGCAGGGCCCTACGAGCAGTACTTC
CASSPSAGPYEQYF
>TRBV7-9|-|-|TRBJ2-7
TGTGCCAGCAGCCAAACGACAGTTTTTCCCTACGAGCAGTACTTC
CASSQTTVFPYEQYF
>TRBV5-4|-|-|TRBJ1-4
TGTGCCAGCAGCATAACAGGGAATGAAAAACTGTTTTTT
CASSITGNEKLFF
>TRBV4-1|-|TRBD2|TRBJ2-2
TGCGCCAGCAGCCAAGATAGCGGGAGCTTCATCGGGGAGCTGTTTTTT
CASSQDSGSFIGELFF
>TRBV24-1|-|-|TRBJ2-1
TGTGCCACCAGTGATTTCAACACGGGAGTAGATGAGCAGTTCTTC
CATSDFNTGVDEQFF
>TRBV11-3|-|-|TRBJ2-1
TGTGCCAGCAGCTTCGCGACCGGGGATGAGCAGTTCTTC
CASSFATGDEQFF
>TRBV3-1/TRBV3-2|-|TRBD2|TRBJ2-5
TGTGCCAGCAGCCCGGGGGGAGGTTTGGAGACCCAGTACTTC
CASSPGGGLETQYF
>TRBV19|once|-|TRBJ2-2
TGTGCCAGTAAGAGGGATGACGGGGAGCTGTTTTTT
CASKRDDGELFF
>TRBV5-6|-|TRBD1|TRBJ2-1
TGTGCCAGCAGCCCGGACAGGAAAATTAATGAGCAGTTCTTC
CASSPDRKINEQFF
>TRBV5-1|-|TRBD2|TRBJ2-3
TGCGCCAGCAGCTTGCGACTAGCTGCTTCAGATACGCAGTATTTT
CASSLRLAASDTQYF
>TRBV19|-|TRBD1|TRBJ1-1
TGTGCCAGTAGTATTACCCGCCTGGGACAGGGGAATCTTAAGATGAACACTGAAGCTTTCTTT
CASSITRLGQGNLKMNTEAFF
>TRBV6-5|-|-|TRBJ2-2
TGTGCCACCCAAACAGCTAACACCGGGGAGCTGTTTTTT
CATQTANTGELFF
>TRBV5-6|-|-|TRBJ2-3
TGTGCCAGCAGCCGATCGGGGGTCGGGACGCAGTATTTT
CASSRSGVGTQYF
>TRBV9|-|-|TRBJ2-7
TGTGCCAGCAGCGTAGAGGGTAGCGGCTACGAGCAGTACTTC
CASSVEGSGYEQYF
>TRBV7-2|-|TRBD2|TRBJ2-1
TGTGCCAGCAGCCGGTCGGGGGGAAACAATGAGCAGTTCTTC
CASSRSGGNNEQFF
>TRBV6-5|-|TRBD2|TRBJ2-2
TGTGCCAGCAACCCGGACGGGAGGGCCGGGGAGCTGTTTTTT
CASNPDGRAGELFF
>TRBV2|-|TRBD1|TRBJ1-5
TGTGCCAGCTCTCGGGACAGCAATCATCCCCAGCATTTT
CASSRDSNHPQHF
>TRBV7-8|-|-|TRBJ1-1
TGTGCCAGCAGCCCAAATCTAAGGGGTGAAGCTTTCTTT
CASSPNLRGEAFF
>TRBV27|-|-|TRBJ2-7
TGTGCCAGCAGTTACTCAGGGGACGAGCAGTACTTC
CASSYSGDEQYF
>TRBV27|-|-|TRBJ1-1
TGTGCCAGCAGTGGGTACAAGGGACTAAACACTGAAGCTTTCTTT
CASSGYKGLNTEAFF
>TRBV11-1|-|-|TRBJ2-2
TGTGCCAGCAGCTTAGAGGCCCGAGGCACCGGGGAGCTGTTTTTT
CASSLEARGTGELFF
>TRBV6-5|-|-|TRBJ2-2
TGTGCCAGCAGGAGGGCTAATGGGGAGCTGTTTTTT
CASRRANGELFF
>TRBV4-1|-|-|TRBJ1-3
TGCGCCAGCAGCCAAGATAAGGCAGGCTCTGGAAACACCATATATTTT
CASSQDKAGSGNTIYF
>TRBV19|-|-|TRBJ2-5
TGTGCCAGTAGCCAGGGAATCCAAGAGACCCAGTACTTC
CASSQGIQETQYF
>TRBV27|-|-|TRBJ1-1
TGTGCCAGCAGCTCCCCTGGTGGAGGCACTGAAGCTTTCTTT
CASSSPGGGTEAFF
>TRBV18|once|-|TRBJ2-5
TGTGCCAGCTCACCCAGGGAGACCCAGTACTTC
CASSPRETQYF
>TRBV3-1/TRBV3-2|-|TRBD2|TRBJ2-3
TGTGCCAGCAGCCCTGTTCTAGGGACTAGCGGGGAGAAAGATACGCAGTATTTT
CASSPVLGTSGEKDTQYF
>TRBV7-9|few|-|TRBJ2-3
TGTGCCAGCAGCTTAGGATGGCGGGTTCTTACCACAGATACGCAGTATTTT
CASSLGWRVLTTDTQYF
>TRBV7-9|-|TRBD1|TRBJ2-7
TGTGCCAGCAGCCCGTCCGGGACAGGGAACTACGAGCAGTACTTC
CASSPSGTGNYEQYF
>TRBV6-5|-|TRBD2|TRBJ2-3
TGTGCCAGCAGTCTAGCGGGGAACACAGATACGCAGTATTTT
CASSLAGNTDTQYF
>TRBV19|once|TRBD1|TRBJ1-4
TGTGCCAGTAGTCAATTGCCGGGACAGATCTTGAATGAAAAACTGTTTTTT
CASSQLPGQILNEKLFF
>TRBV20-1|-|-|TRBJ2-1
TGCAGTGTATTCAGAAATGAGCAGTTCTTC
CSVFRNEQFF
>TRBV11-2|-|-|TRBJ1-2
TGTGCCAGCAGCCCGGGGGGCACGCATGGCTACACCTTC
CASSPGGTHGYTF
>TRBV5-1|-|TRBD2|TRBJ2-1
TGCGCCAGCAGTCACCCTAGCGGGAGAGGGAATGAGCAGTTCTTC
CASSHPSGRGNEQFF